This is a list of T cell receptor beta chains from one sample in a study of identical twins. TCRdb independently ran MiXCR on the 5' RACE reads; one entry per CDR3 protein. The repertoire holds approximately 500,000 distinct CDR3 sequences, with roughly 15% as singletons. This same sample was also taken into another study, of yellow fever vaccine responses in identical twins.

Input material: CD4+ T cells sorted from blood. The source is a young woman in good health. Both conserved end residues are trimmed from each CDR3. Each record gives: J gene, V gene, D gene, CDR3 protein. A D gene is named only where the DNA matches it firmly.

TRBJ2-3 | TRBV11-2 | TRBD2 | ASSLSSGASTDTQY
TRBJ2-3 | TRBV6-1 | TRBD2 | ASSRRRGGEADTQY
TRBJ1-5 | TRBV6-1 | - | ASSGSHGGNQPQH
TRBJ2-1 | TRBV11-2 | - | ASSSAWDWTPGETF
TRBJ2-5 | TRBV4-1 | - | ASSQDLGLAQETQY
TRBJ2-2 | TRBV15 | TRBD2 | ATSRATSANTGELF
TRBJ2-2 | TRBV28 | TRBD2 | ASRGSGGAVGELF
TRBJ1-4 | TRBV10-3 | - | AISESIEKLF
TRBJ2-2 | TRBV2 | - | ASSGDSHTGELF
TRBJ2-1 | TRBV29-1 | - | SVEDGRSSYNEQF
TRBJ2-3 | TRBV27 | - | ASSLKGGADTQY
TRBJ2-1 | TRBV15 | - | ATSGRQINNEQF
TRBJ2-3 | TRBV29-1 | - | SVAVERQPSTQY
TRBJ1-3 | TRBV19 | - | ASSILLSGNTIY
TRBJ2-3 | TRBV4-1 | TRBD2 | ASSQDSGLAGDTQY
TRBJ2-3 | TRBV4-1 | TRBD2 | ASSHLDGLAGALRSTDTQY
TRBJ2-3 | TRBV6-2/TRBV6-3 | TRBD2 | ASLAVAGPDTQY